These 29 T cell receptor beta chains share one sample of origin, sequenced in a study of T cell responses to AZD1222 COVID-19 vaccine. The method was immunoSEQ multiplex PCR; TCRdb's version includes in-frame clones alone and lacks a portion of them. Of about 160,000 clones listed, 92% are singletons. Sequencing was performed on peripheral blood, taken 28 days after the second AZD1222 dose. The source of these receptors is an adult who received the AZD1222 COVID-19 vaccine.

This clone was found once. This rearrangement joins TRBV6-6 to TRBJ2-2, with a tentative D call TRBD1 (5 bases). V was clipped by 0 bases and J by 2 bases, with 10 bases between them. The length of the CDR3 is 16 residues. CDR1 and CDR2 from the germline V gene are MNHNY and SVGAGI (reference sequence). The CDR3: CASSYSSRGNTGELFF. The DNA for the CDR3 is TGTGCCAGCAGTTACTCGAGTAGGGGAAACACCGGGGAGCTGTTTTTT.

CDR3 protein: CASTPPANTEAFF. The CDR3 DNA is TGTGCCAGCACCCCACCTGCGAACACTGAAGCTTTCTTT. The chain employs TRBV7-9 and TRBJ1-1, with D unclear. The CDR3 contains 13 residues. V shed 7 bases and J shed 1 base, with 10 bases lying between them. Per germline, CDR1 SEHNR and CDR2 FQNEAQ (reference sequence).

The rearrangement links TRBV13 to TRBJ2-7; 8 nucleotides match TRBD2. The ends lost 0 bases at V and 4 bases at J; junction bases unmatched: 5. CDR1 is PRHDT and CDR2 is FYEKMQ in the germline V gene (reference sequence). CDR3 length: 15 amino acids. This CDR3 is CASSLGLAVWYEQYF. For the CDR3, the DNA is TGTGCCAGCAGCTTAGGACTAGCGGTTTGGTACGAGCAGTACTTC.

This chain joins TRBV9 and TRBJ2-1, with TRBD2 identical over 10 bases. The junction had 8 bases not matched to a gene; V was cut back by 4 bases and J by 7 bases. The CDR3 has 15 amino acids. Per the germline V gene, CDR1 is SGDLS and CDR2 is YYNGEE. CDR3 sequence (DNA): TGTGCCAGCAGCAGAAGCGGGGGGGTTTTGAATGAGCAGTTCTTC. Translated, it gives CASSRSGGVLNEQFF.

This clone was observed a single time. V is TRBV5-1 and J is TRBJ1-1; TRBD1 agrees at 7 bases. Germline assignment: CDR1 SGHRS and CDR2 YFSETQ. This CDR3 spans 16 amino acids. V trimming: 4 bases; J trimming: 0 bases; junction bases outside the gene matches: 9. The CDR3: CASSMTGLILNTEAFF. The CDR3, as DNA: TGCGCCAGCAGCATGACAGGGTTAATATTGAACACTGAAGCTTTCTTT.

The rearrangement joins TRBV4-1 to TRBJ1-4; D gene unclear. V gave up 3 bases and J gave up 4 bases, with 21 bases separating them. This CDR3 contains 18 residues. Germline V gene lookup returns CDR1 MGHRA and CDR2 YSYEKL. As DNA, the CDR3 is TGCGCCAGCAGCCATTTACCCGGGAGGAGGACTTTTAATGAAAAACTGTTTTTT. Translating gives CASSHLPGRRTFNEKLFF.

This rearrangement joins TRBV6-4 to TRBJ1-2, with D tentatively TRBD1 (5 bases). There are 18 residues in the CDR3. Trimming removed 3 bases from V and 4 bases from J, with 24 bases in between. In germline, CDR1 is MRHNA, CDR2 SNTAGT. This CDR3 reads CASSDTYRGSRRGYGYTF. Written as DNA, the CDR3 is TGTGCCAGCAGTGATACCTATCGGGGCAGCCGGCGAGGCTATGGCTACACCTTC.

A few counts support this clone. V gene TRBV3-1 (or the pseudogene TRBV3-2) combines with J gene TRBJ1-4; maybe TRBD1 (6 bases). The V end lost 6 bases, the J end lost 6 bases, and 8 bases lay between the germline ends. Germline assignment: CDR1 LGHDT and CDR2 YNNKEL (reference sequence). This CDR3 spans 12 amino acids. The DNA of the CDR3 is TGTGCCAGCAGTTACAGGGATGAAAAACTGTTTTTT. Translated: CASSYRDEKLFF.

In this sample, this clone turned up once. The chain employs TRBV18 and TRBJ1-1; tentative D call: TRBD1 (6 bases). The CDR3 covers 14 residues. V lost 2 bases and J lost 1, with 8 bases in between. Germline V lookup: CDR1 KGHSH, CDR2 LQKENI. The CDR3 nucleotides read TGTGCCAGCTCACCAGAGGGGGGGAACACTGAAGCTTTCTTT. The encoded protein is CASSPEGGNTEAFF.

The chain couples TRBV7-9 to TRBJ1-5; weak D call: TRBD1 (6 bases). Trimming took 5 bases from V and 3 from J, leaving 8 bases between them. The length of the CDR3 is 13 residues. CDR1 and CDR2 (germline): SEHNR, FQNEAQ (reference sequence). The CDR3 here is CASSQGLNQPQHF. The CDR3 DNA reads as TGTGCCAGCAGCCAGGGGCTCAATCAGCCCCAGCATTTT. The variable domain in full, completed from reference TRBV7-9 and TRBJ1-5, reads DTGVSQNPRHKITKRGQNVTFRCDPISEHNRLYWYRQTLGQGPEFLTYFQNEAQLEKSRLLSDRFSAERPKGSFSTLEIQRTEQGDSAMYLCASSQGLNQPQHFGDGTRLSIL.

The rearrangement uses TRBV9 and TRBJ1-2; D is uncertain. Germline CDR1 is SGDLS and CDR2 is YYNGEE. This CDR3 has 12 residues. Trimming took 3 bases from V and 5 from J, leaving 8 bases between them. The CDR3 nucleotides read TGTGCCAGCAGCGCGTCCGGTTATGGCTACACCTTC. Its translation is CASSASGYGYTF. Full variable domain (missing parts from reference TRBV9 and TRBJ1-2): DSGVTQTPKHLITATGQRVTLRCSPRSGDLSVYWYQQSLDQGLQFLIQYYNGEERAKGNILERFSAQQFPDLHSELNLSSLELGDSALYFCASSASGYGYTFGSGTRLTVV.

V and J are TRBV7-6 and TRBJ1-5, with D unresolved. Germline CDR1 reads SGHVS; CDR2 reads FNYEAQ. Trimming took off 2 bases at V and 1 base at J, with 9 bases between the two ends. CDR3 length equals 15 residues. Here the CDR3 DNA reads TGTGCCAGCAGCTTAAGCGACGGCAGCAATCAGCCCCAGCATTTT. Translation gives CASSLSDGSNQPQHF.

The gene calls are TRBV7-8 and TRBJ1-2, with D hard to call. Germline-derived CDR1 and CDR2 are SGHVS and FQNEAQ. V gave up 0 bases and J gave up 0 bases, with 8 bases separating them. CDR3 length: 15 residues. The CDR3 loop is CASSLALMANYGYTF. Written as DNA, the CDR3 is TGTGCCAGCAGCTTAGCTCTCATGGCTAACTATGGCTACACCTTC.

V gene TRBV13 combines with J gene TRBJ2-2, with D perhaps matching TRBD1 (5 bases). The CDR3 has 16 residues. With 2 bases removed from V and 1 base from J, the gap between germline ends came to 11 bases. The germline CDR1 and CDR2 sequences are PRHDT and FYEKMQ (reference sequence). This CDR3 reads CASSLYMGQNTGELFF. In nucleotides, the CDR3 is TGTGCCAGCAGCTTATATATGGGGCAGAACACCGGGGAGCTGTTTTTT.

The CDR3 DNA sequence: TGTGCCAGCACAGGGTTTGCGAACACTGAAGCTTTCTTT. It codes for CASTGFANTEAFF. The chain recombines TRBV6-5 with TRBJ1-1; D may be TRBD1 (5 bases). CDR1 is MNHEY and CDR2 is SVGAGI in the germline V gene. The CDR3 has 13 residues. V was shortened by 7 bases and J by 1 base, with 10 bases between the two germline ends.

The gene calls are TRBV30 and TRBJ1-2; no reliable D call. The CDR3 runs 12 residues. The germline V and J ends were trimmed by 4 bases and 5 bases, with 11 bases remaining between them. Germline CDR1 and CDR2: GTSNPN and SVGIG (reference sequence). CDR3 sequence (DNA): TGTGCCTGGACCCAAGGAGGGTATGGCTACACCTTC. It encodes CAWTQGGYGYTF. Full variable domain (rest looked up from reference TRBV30 and TRBJ1-2): SQTIHQWPATLVQPVGSPLSLECTVEGTSNPNLYWYRQAAGRGLQLLFYSVGIGQISSEVPQNLSASRPQDRQFILSSKKLLLSDSGFYLCAWTQGGYGYTFGSGTRLTVV.

This chain links TRBV19 with TRBJ2-1; TRBD2 is a possible D gene (7 bases). The germline CDR1 and CDR2 sequences are LNHDA and SQIVND (reference sequence). The CDR3 runs 13 residues. Between the trimmed V and J ends, which lost 8 bases and 14 bases, there was a span of 22 bases. CDR3 amino acids: CASPTGGGVMKFF. The CDR3, as DNA: TGTGCCAGTCCCACGGGCGGGGGCGTCATGAAGTTCTTC.

This chain connects TRBV2 to TRBJ1-2; no definite D call. CDR3 length equals 13 residues. Germline CDR1 SNHLY, CDR2 FYNNEI. Trimming left V 7 bases short and J 7 bases short, with 16 bases between. The CDR3 spells CASMEWRTGGYTF. The CDR3 DNA reads TGTGCCAGCATGGAATGGAGAACGGGTGGCTACACCTTC.

The chain combines TRBV18 with TRBJ1-1; D gene uncertain. V was shortened by 5 bases and J by 7 bases, with 8 bases between the two germline ends. The V gene's germline CDR1 is KGHSH and CDR2 LQKENI. The CDR3 length is 11 residues. The CDR3 sequence: CASSNRGEAFF. In nucleotides, the CDR3 is TGTGCCAGCTCAAATCGAGGTGAAGCTTTCTTT. Filled out from reference TRBV18 and TRBJ1-1, the complete variable domain reads NAGVMQNPRHLVRRRGQEARLRCSPMKGHSHVYWYRQLPEEGLKFMVYLQKENIIDESGMPKERFSAEFPKEGPSILRIQQVVRGDSAAYFCASSNRGEAFFGQGTRLTVV.

This chain connects TRBV7-2 to TRBJ2-7; D gene unclear. The CDR3 runs to 12 residues. V shed 4 bases and J shed 2 bases, with 6 bases lying between them. Per germline, CDR1 SGHTA and CDR2 FQGNSA. In DNA, the CDR3 is TGTGCCAGCAGCTCAGGACCCTACGAGCAGTACTTC. This sequence encodes CASSSGPYEQYF.

This rearrangement joins TRBV19 to TRBJ2-1, with D perhaps matching TRBD1 (7 bases). V lost 6 bases to trimming and J lost 3 bases, with 12 bases between them. Germline V gene lookup returns CDR1 LNHDA and CDR2 SQIVND (reference sequence). CDR3 size: 14 residues. CDR3 bases: TGTGCCAGTAGGGAGGGGGCCTACTACAATGAGCAGTTCTTC. Encoded protein: CASREGAYYNEQFF.

The chain uses TRBV27 and TRBJ2-7; 7 nucleotides agree with TRBD1. Per the germline V gene, CDR1 is MNHEY and CDR2 is SMNVEV (reference sequence). This CDR3 spans 13 amino acids. The V segment lost 6 bases and the J segment 6 bases; nucleotides outside the gene matches: 8. The CDR3 nucleotides read TGTGCCAGCAGACCACCGACAGGGACCGAGCAGTACTTC. It translates to CASRPPTGTEQYF.

J is TRBJ2-2 and V is TRBV5-1, with 7 bases aligning to TRBD2. The V gene's germline CDR1 is SGHRS and CDR2 YFSETQ. V trimming: 0 bases; J trimming: 2 bases; junction bases outside the gene matches: 4. The CDR3 runs 16 residues. This chain's CDR3 is CASSLEGRGNTGELFF. The DNA of the CDR3 is TGCGCCAGCAGCTTGGAGGGGAGGGGAAACACCGGGGAGCTGTTTTTT.

The CDR3 protein is CASSPPGLAGGSGPDEQFF. Written as DNA, the CDR3 is TGTGCCAGCAGTCCTCCGGGACTAGCGGGGGGATCCGGCCCAGATGAGCAGTTCTTC. The chain couples TRBV5-4 to TRBJ2-1; 15 positions agree with TRBD2. The germline CDR1 and CDR2 sequences are SGHNT and YYREEE (reference sequence). The CDR3 spans 19 residues. V trimming: 5 bases; J trimming: 8 bases; junction bases outside the gene matches: 17.

The V gene is TRBV7-9, the J gene TRBJ2-2, with TRBD1 as a possible D gene (5 bases). Trimming left V 5 bases short and J 2 bases short, with 9 bases between. Germline CDR1 SEHNR, CDR2 FQNEAQ (reference sequence). The CDR3 length is 14 residues. The CDR3 DNA reads as TGTGCCAGCAGCCCCGGACACAACACCGGGGAGCTGTTTTTT. This encodes CASSPGHNTGELFF.

The chain couples TRBV5-6 to TRBJ2-3; 8 nucleotides agree with TRBD1. V lost 2 bases and J lost 7; bases outside the gene matches: 6. Germline assignment: CDR1 SGHDT and CDR2 YYEEEE. CDR3 length: 14 amino acids. The chain's CDR3 is CASSLADRVYTQYF. The DNA for the CDR3 is TGTGCCAGCAGCTTAGCGGACAGGGTATATACGCAGTATTTT.

This clone was found once. V is TRBV7-9 and J is TRBJ1-2, with D unresolved. Between the trimmed V and J ends, which lost 1 base and 4 bases, there was a span of 7 bases. This CDR3 is built from 13 residues. CDR1 and CDR2 from the germline V gene are SEHNR and FQNEAQ (reference sequence). The CDR3 DNA is TGTGCCAGCAGCTTAGGTAATCCCTATGGCTACACCTTC. Its translation is CASSLGNPYGYTF. The variable domain in full, completed from reference TRBV7-9 and TRBJ1-2, reads DTGVSQNPRHKITKRGQNVTFRCDPISEHNRLYWYRQTLGQGPEFLTYFQNEAQLEKSRLLSDRFSAERPKGSFSTLEIQRTEQGDSAMYLCASSLGNPYGYTFGSGTRLTVV.

The chain employs TRBV2 and TRBJ2-5; 8 positions agree with TRBD1. The germline V gene encodes CDR1 SNHLY and CDR2 FYNNEI. CDR3 size: 15 residues. V shed 5 bases and J 7 bases; nucleotides not matched to a gene: 12. The CDR3 DNA reads as TGTGCCAGCAGTCCCATGACAGGGGCAGCCCCGACCCAGTACTTC. The encoded protein is CASSPMTGAAPTQYF. The full variable domain, its missing parts supplied by reference TRBV2 and TRBJ2-5, is EPEVTQTPSHQVTQMGQEVILRCVPISNHLYFYWYRQILGQKVEFLVSFYNNEISEKSEIFDDQFSVERPDGSNFTLKIRSTKLEDSAMYFCASSPMTGAAPTQYFGPGTRLLVL.

The chain links TRBV9 to TRBJ1-4; 10 positions match TRBD1. V trimming: 4 bases; J trimming: 6 bases; junction bases outside the gene matches: 6. This CDR3 has 15 residues. Looked up from germline, CDR1 is SGDLS and CDR2 is YYNGEE. For the CDR3, the DNA is TGTGCCAGCAGCAGATCCGGGACAGGGGATGAAAAACTGTTTTTT. This translates into CASSRSGTGDEKLFF.